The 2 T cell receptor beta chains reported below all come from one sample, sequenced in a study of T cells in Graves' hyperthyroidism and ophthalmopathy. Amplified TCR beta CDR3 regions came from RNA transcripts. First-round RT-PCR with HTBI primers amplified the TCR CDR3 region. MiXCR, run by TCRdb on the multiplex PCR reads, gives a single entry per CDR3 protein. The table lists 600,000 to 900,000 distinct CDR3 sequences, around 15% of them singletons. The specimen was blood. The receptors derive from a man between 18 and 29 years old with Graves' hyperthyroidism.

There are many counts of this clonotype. The CDR3 loop reads CASSVGGVETQYF. The CDR3 nucleotides read TGCGCCAGCAGTGTGGGAGGGGTCGAGACCCAGTACTTC. The chain joins TRBV5-1 to TRBJ2-5, with 7 bases lining up with TRBD2. Germline values: CDR1 SGHRS, CDR2 YFSETQ. The ends lost 5 bases at V and 5 bases at J; junction bases unmatched: 6. CDR3 length equals 13 residues. The variable domain in full, completed from reference TRBV5-1 and TRBJ2-5, reads KAGVTQTPRYLIKTRGQQVTLSCSPISGHRSVSWYQQTPGQGLQFLFEYFSETQRNKGNFPGRFSGRQFSNSRSEMNVSTLELGDSALYLCASSVGGVETQYFGPGTRLLVL.

CDR3 loop: CSARDPLAGGPAEQYF. CDR3 DNA sequence: TGCAGTGCTAGAGATCCCTTAGCGGGAGGGCCTGCCGAGCAGTACTTC. The chain recombines TRBV20-1 with TRBJ2-7; 11 bases map to TRBD2. Trimming removed 0 bases from V and 6 bases from J; junction bases left unmatched: 10. CDR3 length: 16 residues. In germline, CDR1 is DFQATT, CDR2 SNEGSKA (reference sequence).